The T cell receptor (beta chain) under discussion was sequenced for a study of glioma-infiltrating T cells. This clonotype has more than one count but fewer than ten. Antigen: not known. V was clipped by 4 bases and J by 8 bases, with 15 bases between them. The length of the CDR3 is 13 residues. Looked up from germline, CDR1 is SGHRS and CDR2 is YFSETQ. Whole-study results and caveats: Only very few CDR3 sequences appeared in both tissue and blood. Above-expected tissue-blood divergence occurred in all gliomas, most in low-grade ones.

Using RNA template, CDR3s of TCR alpha and beta were amplified with iRepertoire arm-PCR. TCRdb redid the calling of the multiplex PCR reads with MiXCR, one entry per CDR3 protein. In the table there are about 140,000 distinct CDR3 sequences, about two fifths of which are singletons. V and J are TRBV5-1 and TRBJ1-1, with no clear D. This TCR came from a human donor with low-grade glioma or glioblastoma, undergoing nonglioma brain surgery, or in good health (not recorded which). The sequencing sample was made of glioma tissue, nonneoplastic brain tissue, or PBMCs (not recorded which). CDR3 loop: CASSPNPRVEAFF. CDR3 in DNA: TGCGCCAGCAGCCCAAATCCGAGGGTAGAAGCTTTCTTT.